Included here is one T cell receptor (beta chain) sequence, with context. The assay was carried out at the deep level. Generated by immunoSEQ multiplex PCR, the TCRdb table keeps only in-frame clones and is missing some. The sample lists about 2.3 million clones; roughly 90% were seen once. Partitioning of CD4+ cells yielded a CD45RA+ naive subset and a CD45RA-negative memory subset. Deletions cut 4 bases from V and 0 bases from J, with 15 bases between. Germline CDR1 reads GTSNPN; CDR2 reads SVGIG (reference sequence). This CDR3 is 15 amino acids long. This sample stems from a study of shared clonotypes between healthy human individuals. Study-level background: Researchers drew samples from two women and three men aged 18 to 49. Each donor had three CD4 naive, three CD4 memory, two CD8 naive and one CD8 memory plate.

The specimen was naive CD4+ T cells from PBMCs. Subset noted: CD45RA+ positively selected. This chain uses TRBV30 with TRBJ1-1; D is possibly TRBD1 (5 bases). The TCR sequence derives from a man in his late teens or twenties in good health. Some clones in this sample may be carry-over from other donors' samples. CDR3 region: CAWNPDGQMNTEAFF. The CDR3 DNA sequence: TGTGCCTGGAACCCAGACGGACAAATGAACACTGAAGCTTTCTTT.